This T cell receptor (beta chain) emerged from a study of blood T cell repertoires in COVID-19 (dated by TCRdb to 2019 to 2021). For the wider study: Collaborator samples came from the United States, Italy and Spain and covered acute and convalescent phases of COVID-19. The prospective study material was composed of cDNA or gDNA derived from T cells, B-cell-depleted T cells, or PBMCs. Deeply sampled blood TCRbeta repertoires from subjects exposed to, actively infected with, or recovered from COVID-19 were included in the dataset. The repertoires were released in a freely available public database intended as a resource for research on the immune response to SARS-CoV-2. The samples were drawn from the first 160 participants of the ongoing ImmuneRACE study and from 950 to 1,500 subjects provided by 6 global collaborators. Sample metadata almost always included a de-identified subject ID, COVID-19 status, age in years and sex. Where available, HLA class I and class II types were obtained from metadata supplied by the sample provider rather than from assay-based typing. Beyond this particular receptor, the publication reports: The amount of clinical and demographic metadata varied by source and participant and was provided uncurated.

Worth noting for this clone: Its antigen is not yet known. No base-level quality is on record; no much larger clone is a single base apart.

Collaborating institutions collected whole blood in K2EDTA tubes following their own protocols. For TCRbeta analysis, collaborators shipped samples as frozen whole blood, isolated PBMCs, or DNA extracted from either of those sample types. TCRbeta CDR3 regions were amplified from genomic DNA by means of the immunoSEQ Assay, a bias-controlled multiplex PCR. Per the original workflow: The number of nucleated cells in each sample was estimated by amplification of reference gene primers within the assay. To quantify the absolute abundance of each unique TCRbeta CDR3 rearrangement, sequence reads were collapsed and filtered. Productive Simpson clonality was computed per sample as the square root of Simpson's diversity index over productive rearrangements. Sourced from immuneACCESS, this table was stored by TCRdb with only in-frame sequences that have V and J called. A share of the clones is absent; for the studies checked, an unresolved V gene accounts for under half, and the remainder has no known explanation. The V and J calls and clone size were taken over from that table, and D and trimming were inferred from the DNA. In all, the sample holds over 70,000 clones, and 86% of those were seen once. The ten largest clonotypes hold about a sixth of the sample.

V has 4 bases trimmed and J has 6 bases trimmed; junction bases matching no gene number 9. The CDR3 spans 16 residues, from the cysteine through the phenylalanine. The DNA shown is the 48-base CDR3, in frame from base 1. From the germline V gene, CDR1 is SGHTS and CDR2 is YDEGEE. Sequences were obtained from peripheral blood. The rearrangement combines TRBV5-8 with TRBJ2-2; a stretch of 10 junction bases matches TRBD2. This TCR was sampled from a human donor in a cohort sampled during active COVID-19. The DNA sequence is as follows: TGTGCCAGCAGCCTCGGGGGAGCGGGAGGGCCCGGGGAGCTGTTTTTT. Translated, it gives CASSLGGAGGPGELFF.